Below are 3 T cell receptor beta chains sequenced from a single sample in a study of blood T cell repertoires in COVID-19. Produced via immunoSEQ multiplex PCR; TCRdb's table is partial and in-frame only. The data hold approximately 260,000 clones, with over 75% observed a single time. Sequenced sample: peripheral blood. The receptors here all came from a woman in her 70s with acute or convalescent COVID-19.

V usage is TRBV29-1 and J usage is TRBJ1-5, with D possibly TRBD1 on 5 matching bases. The V gene lost 7 bases and the J gene lost 5 bases, with 18 bases spanning the gap. The CDR3 runs to 14 residues. CDR1 and CDR2 from the germline V gene are SQVTM and ANQGSEA. The CDR3 reads CSARLGGGDQPQHF. CDR3 coding DNA: TGCAGCGCTAGATTGGGGGGTGGGGATCAGCCCCAGCATTTT. The full variable domain, with the rest looked up from reference TRBV29-1 and TRBJ1-5, is SAVISQKPSRDICQRGTSLTIQCQVDSQVTMMFWYRQQPGQSLTLIATANQGSEATYESGFVIDKFPISRPNLTFSTLTVSNMSPEDSSIYLCSARLGGGDQPQHFGDGTRLSIL.

This chain connects TRBV5-1 to TRBJ1-2; 9 bases agree with TRBD1. The CDR3 is 14 residues long. Germline assignment: CDR1 SGHRS and CDR2 YFSETQ. Losses at the gene ends were 4 bases for V and 2 bases for J; bases not matched to a gene: 3. Here the CDR3 reads CASSIQGANYGYTF. DNA of the CDR3: TGCGCCAGCAGCATACAGGGGGCAAACTATGGCTACACCTTC.

The chain recombines TRBV5-1 with TRBJ2-2, with 8 bases aligning to TRBD1. CDR3 length: 15 amino acids. Unmatched junction bases numbered 10, after V lost 4 bases and J lost 8 bases. Germline V gene lookup returns CDR1 SGHRS and CDR2 YFSETQ. The CDR3 coding sequence is TGCGCCAGCAGCCCCGGGACAGGAAGAGCGGGGGAGCTGTTTTTT. It specifies CASSPGTGRAGELFF.